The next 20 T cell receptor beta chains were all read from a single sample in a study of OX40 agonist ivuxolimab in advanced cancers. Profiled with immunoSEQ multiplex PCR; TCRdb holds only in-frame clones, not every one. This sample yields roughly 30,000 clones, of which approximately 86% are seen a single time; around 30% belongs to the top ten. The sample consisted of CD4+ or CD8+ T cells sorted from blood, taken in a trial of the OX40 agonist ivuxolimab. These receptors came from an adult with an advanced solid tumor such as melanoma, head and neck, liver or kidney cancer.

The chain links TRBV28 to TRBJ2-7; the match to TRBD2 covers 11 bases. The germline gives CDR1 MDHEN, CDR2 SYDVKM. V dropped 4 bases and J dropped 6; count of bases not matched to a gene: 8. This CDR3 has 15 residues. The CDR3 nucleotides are TGTGCCAGCAGTTCACTAGCGGGGGAGCCTGGCGAGCAGTACTTC. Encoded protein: CASSSLAGEPGEQYF. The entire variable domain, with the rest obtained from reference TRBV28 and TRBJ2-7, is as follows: DVKVTQSSRYLVKRTGEKVFLECVQDMDHENMFWYRQDPGLGLRLIYFSYDVKMKEKGDIPEGYSVSREKKERFSLILESASTNQTSMYLCASSSLAGEPGEQYFGPGTRLTVT.

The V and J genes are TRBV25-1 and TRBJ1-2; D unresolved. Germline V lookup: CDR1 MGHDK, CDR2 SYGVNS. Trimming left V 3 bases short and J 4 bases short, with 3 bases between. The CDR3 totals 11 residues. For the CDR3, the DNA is TGTGCCAGCAGTGATGGCTATGGCTACACCTTC. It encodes CASSDGYGYTF.

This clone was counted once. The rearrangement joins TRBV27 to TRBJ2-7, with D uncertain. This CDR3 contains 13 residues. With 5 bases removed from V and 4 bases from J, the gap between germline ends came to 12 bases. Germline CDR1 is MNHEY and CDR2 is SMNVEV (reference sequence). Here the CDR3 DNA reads TGTGCCAGCAGTCTCTCAGGATGGTACGAGCAGTACTTC. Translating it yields CASSLSGWYEQYF.

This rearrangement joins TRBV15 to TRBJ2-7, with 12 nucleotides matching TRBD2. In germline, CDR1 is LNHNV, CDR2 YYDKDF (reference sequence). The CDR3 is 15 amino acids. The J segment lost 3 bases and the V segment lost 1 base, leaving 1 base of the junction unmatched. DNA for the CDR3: TGTGCCACCAGCAGAGGGACTAGCGGGGTCTACGAGCAGTACTTC. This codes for CATSRGTSGVYEQYF.

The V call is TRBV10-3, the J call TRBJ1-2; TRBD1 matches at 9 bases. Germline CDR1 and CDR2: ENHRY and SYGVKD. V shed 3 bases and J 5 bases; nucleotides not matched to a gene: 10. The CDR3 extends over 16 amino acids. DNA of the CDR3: TGTGCCATCAGTGACCGGGACAGGGCGTTTTGGTATGGCTACACCTTC. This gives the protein CAISDRDRAFWYGYTF.

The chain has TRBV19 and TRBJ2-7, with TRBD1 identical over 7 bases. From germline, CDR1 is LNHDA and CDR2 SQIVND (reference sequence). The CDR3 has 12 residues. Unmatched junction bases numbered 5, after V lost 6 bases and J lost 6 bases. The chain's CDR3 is CASSITGVEQYF. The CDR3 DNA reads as TGTGCCAGTAGCATAACAGGGGTCGAGCAGTACTTC.

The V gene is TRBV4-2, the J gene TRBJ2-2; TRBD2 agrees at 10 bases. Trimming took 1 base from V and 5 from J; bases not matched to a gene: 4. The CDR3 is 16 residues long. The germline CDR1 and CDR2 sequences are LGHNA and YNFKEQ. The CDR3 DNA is TGTGCCAGCAGCCAAGTTGGTAGCGGGGGGACCGGGGAGCTGTTTTTT. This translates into CASSQVGSGGTGELFF.

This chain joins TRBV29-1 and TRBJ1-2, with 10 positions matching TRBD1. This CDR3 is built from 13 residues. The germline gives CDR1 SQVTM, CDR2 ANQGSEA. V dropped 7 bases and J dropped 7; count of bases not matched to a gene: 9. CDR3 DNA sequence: TGCAGCGGGTCGACAGGGGGCGATTTTGGCTACACCTTC. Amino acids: CSGSTGGDFGYTF.

The CDR3 coding sequence is TGTGCCAGCAGCCCCGGACAGGGGGGATTAACTGAAGCTTTCTTT. This translates into CASSPGQGGLTEAFF. The chain combines TRBV2 with TRBJ1-1; TRBD1 matches 10 bases. Germline lookup yields CDR1 SNHLY and CDR2 FYNNEI. This CDR3 comprises 15 residues. V was clipped by 6 bases and J by 5 bases; unmatched bases: 9.

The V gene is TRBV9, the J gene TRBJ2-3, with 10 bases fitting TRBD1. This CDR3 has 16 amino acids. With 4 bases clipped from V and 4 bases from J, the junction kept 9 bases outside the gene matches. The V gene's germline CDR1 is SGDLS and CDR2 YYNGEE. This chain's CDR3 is CASSLTGTGVPDTQYF. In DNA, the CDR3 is TGTGCCAGCAGCTTGACCGGGACAGGGGTTCCAGATACGCAGTATTTT.

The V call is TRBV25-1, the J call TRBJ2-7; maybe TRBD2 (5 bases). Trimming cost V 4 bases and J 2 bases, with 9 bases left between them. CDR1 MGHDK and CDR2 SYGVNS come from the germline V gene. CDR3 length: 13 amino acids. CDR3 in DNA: TGTGCCAGCAGTGGGACTTTGACCTACGAGCAGTACTTC. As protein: CASSGTLTYEQYF.

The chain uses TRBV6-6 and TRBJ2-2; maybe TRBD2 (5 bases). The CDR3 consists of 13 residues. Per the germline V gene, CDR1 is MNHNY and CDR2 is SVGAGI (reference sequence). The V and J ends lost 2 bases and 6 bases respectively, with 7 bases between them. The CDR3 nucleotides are TGTGCCAGCAGTTACGTCGGGGCCGGGGAGCTGTTTTTT. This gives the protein CASSYVGAGELFF.

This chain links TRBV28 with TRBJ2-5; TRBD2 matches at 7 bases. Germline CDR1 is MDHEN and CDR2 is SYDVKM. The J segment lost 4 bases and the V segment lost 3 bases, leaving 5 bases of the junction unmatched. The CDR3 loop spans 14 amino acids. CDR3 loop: CASSLPGGSETQYF. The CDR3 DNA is TGTGCCAGCAGTTTGCCGGGGGGATCAGAGACCCAGTACTTC.

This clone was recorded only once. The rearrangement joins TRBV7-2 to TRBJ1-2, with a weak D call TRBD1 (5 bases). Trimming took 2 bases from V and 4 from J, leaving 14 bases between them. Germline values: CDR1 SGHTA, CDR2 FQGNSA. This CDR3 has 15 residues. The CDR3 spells CASSLPPGLGYGYTF. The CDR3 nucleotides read TGTGCCAGCAGCTTACCCCCAGGGCTTGGCTATGGCTACACCTTC.

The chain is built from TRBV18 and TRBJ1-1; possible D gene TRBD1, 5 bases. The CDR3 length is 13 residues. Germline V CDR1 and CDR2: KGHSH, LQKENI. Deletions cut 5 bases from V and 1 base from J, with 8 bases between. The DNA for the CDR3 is TGTGCCAGCTCAGTCGGGACGAACACTGAAGCTTTCTTT. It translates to CASSVGTNTEAFF. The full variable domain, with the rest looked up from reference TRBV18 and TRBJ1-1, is NAGVMQNPRHLVRRRGQEARLRCSPMKGHSHVYWYRQLPEEGLKFMVYLQKENIIDESGMPKERFSAEFPKEGPSILRIQQVVRGDSAAYFCASSVGTNTEAFFGQGTRLTVV.

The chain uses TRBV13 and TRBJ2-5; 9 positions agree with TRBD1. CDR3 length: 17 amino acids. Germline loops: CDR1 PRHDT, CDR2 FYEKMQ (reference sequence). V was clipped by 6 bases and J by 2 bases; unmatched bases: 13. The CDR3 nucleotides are TGTGCCAGCAGGATGGGGGACAGGGTACCCAGTCAAGAGACCCAGTACTTC. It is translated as CASRMGDRVPSQETQYF.

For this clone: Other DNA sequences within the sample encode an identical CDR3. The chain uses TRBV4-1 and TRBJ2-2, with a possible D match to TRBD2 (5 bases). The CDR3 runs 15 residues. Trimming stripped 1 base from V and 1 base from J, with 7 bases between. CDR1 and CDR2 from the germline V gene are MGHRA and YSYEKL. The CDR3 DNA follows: TGCGCCAGCAGCCAAGTGGCGGGGAACACCGGGGAGCTGTTTTTT. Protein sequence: CASSQVAGNTGELFF.

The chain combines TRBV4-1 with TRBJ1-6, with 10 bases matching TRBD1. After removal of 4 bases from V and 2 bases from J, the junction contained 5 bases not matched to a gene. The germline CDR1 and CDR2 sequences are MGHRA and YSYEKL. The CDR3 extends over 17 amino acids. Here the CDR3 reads CASSPFGQGAYNSPLHF. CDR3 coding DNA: TGCGCCAGCAGCCCCTTCGGACAGGGGGCCTATAATTCACCCCTCCACTTT.

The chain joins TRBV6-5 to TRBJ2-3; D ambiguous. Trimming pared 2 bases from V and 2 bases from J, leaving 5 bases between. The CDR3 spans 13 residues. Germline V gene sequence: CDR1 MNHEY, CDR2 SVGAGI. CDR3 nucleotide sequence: TGTGCCAGCAGTTACAGGGACACAGATACGCAGTATTTT. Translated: CASSYRDTDTQYF.

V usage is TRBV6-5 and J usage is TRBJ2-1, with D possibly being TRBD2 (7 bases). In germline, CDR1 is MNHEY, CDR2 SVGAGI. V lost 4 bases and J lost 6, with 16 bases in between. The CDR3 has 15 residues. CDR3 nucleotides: TGTGCCAGCAGTTCGGTGGGGGGGGCCGTCAATGAGCAGTTCTTC. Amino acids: CASSSVGGAVNEQFF.